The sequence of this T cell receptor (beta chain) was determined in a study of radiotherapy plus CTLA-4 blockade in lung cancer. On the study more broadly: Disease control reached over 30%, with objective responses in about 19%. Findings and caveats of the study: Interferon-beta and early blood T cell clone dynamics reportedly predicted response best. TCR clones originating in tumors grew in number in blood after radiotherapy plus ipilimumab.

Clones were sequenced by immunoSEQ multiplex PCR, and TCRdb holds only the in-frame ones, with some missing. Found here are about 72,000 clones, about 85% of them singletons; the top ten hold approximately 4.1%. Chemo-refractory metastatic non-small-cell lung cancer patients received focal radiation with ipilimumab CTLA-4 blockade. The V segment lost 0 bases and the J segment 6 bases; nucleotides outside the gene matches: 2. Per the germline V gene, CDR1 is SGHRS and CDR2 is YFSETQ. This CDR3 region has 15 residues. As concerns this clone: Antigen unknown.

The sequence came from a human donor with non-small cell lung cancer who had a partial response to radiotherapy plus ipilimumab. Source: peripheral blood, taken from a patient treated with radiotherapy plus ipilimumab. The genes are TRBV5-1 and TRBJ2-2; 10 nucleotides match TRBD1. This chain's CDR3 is CASSLGQGAAGELFF. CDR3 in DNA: TGCGCCAGCAGCTTGGGACAGGGGGCCGCCGGGGAGCTGTTTTTT. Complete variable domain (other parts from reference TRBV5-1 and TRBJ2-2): KAGVTQTPRYLIKTRGQQVTLSCSPISGHRSVSWYQQTPGQGLQFLFEYFSETQRNKGNFPGRFSGRQFSNSRSEMNVSTLELGDSALYLCASSLGQGAAGELFFGEGSRLTVL.